This TCR beta chain was found in a study of T cell repertoires in cytomegalovirus infection. The wider study: CMV infection and matching HLA type were both indicated by public TCR beta signatures.

Between the trimmed V and J ends, which lost 4 bases and 1 base, there was a span of 10 bases. This CDR3 is 14 amino acids long. Germline V lookup: CDR1 SSHAT, CDR2 FNYEAQ (reference sequence). TCRdb reprocessed the reads with MiXCR, giving one entry per CDR3 protein. This repertoire shows some 170,000 distinct CDR3 sequences, about 18% found once; its top ten account for roughly a quarter. The sample comprised CD8+ T cells from PBMCs. The TCR was taken from a human donor in good health (CMV status not recorded). Some clones in this sample may be carry-over from other donors' samples. The chain links TRBV7-7 to TRBJ2-5; D uncertain. Here the CDR3 DNA reads TGTGCCAGCAGCTCCGCACTGTTCCAAGAGACCCAGTACTTC. This encodes CASSSALFQETQYF.